Below are 21 T cell receptor beta chains sequenced from a single sample in a study of radiation and T cells in renal cell carcinoma. Method: immunoSEQ multiplex PCR; TCRdb's copy keeps in-frame clones and lacks some. The sample gives roughly 78,000 clones, over 80% of which show up once; 5.8% is in the top ten. Documented time point: blood 2 weeks post-SBRT. The treatment denotes: 15 Gy SBRT to primary tumor, nephrectomy 4 weeks later. Here the sequenced sample was blood, taken from a patient whose treatment included radiotherapy and nephrectomy. These receptors were taken from a man aged 55 to 70 with renal cell carcinoma.

This chain connects TRBV5-1 to TRBJ2-5, with D perhaps TRBD2 (6 bases). There are 15 residues in the CDR3. The V gene's germline CDR1 is SGHRS and CDR2 YFSETQ. The germline V and J ends were trimmed by 0 bases and 5 bases, with 14 bases remaining between them. The CDR3 DNA follows: TGCGCCAGCAGCTTGGAAGTTTTAGGAGGGGAGACCCAGTACTTC. It encodes CASSLEVLGGETQYF. Using reference TRBV5-1 and TRBJ2-5 for the parts outside the CDR3, the full variable domain is KAGVTQTPRYLIKTRGQQVTLSCSPISGHRSVSWYQQTPGQGLQFLFEYFSETQRNKGNFPGRFSGRQFSNSRSEMNVSTLELGDSALYLCASSLEVLGGETQYFGPGTRLLVL.

The CDR3 reads CASSGGDRAYGYTF. CDR3 bases: TGTGCCAGCAGCGGGGGGGACAGGGCCTATGGCTACACCTTC. The chain has TRBV7-8 and TRBJ1-2; 9 nucleotides agree with TRBD1. This CDR3 comprises 14 residues. The trim removed 5 bases at V and 4 bases at J, leaving 5 bases unmatched. The germline gives CDR1 SGHVS, CDR2 FQNEAQ.

The CDR3 DNA reads as TGCGCCAGCAGCGGGGGACAGGGACCTTCCTACGAGCAGTACTTC. Translating gives CASSGGQGPSYEQYF. The chain couples TRBV5-1 to TRBJ2-7, with 9 nucleotides matching TRBD1. Trimming removed 4 bases from V and 1 base from J; junction bases left unmatched: 6. Germline V lookup: CDR1 SGHRS, CDR2 YFSETQ. This CDR3 is built from 15 residues. Full variable domain (rest looked up from reference TRBV5-1 and TRBJ2-7): KAGVTQTPRYLIKTRGQQVTLSCSPISGHRSVSWYQQTPGQGLQFLFEYFSETQRNKGNFPGRFSGRQFSNSRSEMNVSTLELGDSALYLCASSGGQGPSYEQYFGPGTRLTVT.

J is TRBJ1-4 and V is TRBV6-1; possibly TRBD1 for D (5 bases). V lost 0 bases and J 5 bases, leaving 10 bases between the germline ends. The CDR3 runs to 15 residues. The germline V gene has CDR1 MNHNS and CDR2 SASEGT. In DNA, the CDR3 is TGTGCCAGCAGTGAAGCGCTAGGGGCGAATGAAAAACTGTTTTTT. This encodes CASSEALGANEKLFF.

By frequency in the sample, this clone is medium-sized. The V call is TRBV4-1, the J call TRBJ1-1; D is unclear. The CDR3 has 13 amino acids. Trimming cost V 6 bases and J 4 bases, with 12 bases left between them. Germline values: CDR1 MGHRA, CDR2 YSYEKL. This chain's CDR3 is CASSPSGGTEAFF. The CDR3 bases are TGCGCCAGCAGTCCCTCCGGTGGCACTGAAGCTTTCTTT.

The chain carries TRBV14 and TRBJ2-7, with 14 bases matching TRBD2. Germline V gene sequence: CDR1 SGHDN, CDR2 FVKESK. The CDR3 contains 16 residues. V was clipped by 3 bases and J by 7 bases; unmatched bases: 8. The CDR3 reads CASSQRGLAGVYEQYF. The CDR3 DNA sequence: TGTGCCAGCAGCCAGCGGGGACTAGCGGGAGTTTATGAGCAGTACTTC.

This clone was seen just once. This rearrangement joins TRBV28 to TRBJ1-2; TRBD1 matches at 9 bases. Unmatched junction bases numbered 8, after V lost 4 bases and J lost 8 bases. The CDR3 consists of 14 residues. Germline values: CDR1 MDHEN, CDR2 SYDVKM. The CDR3 DNA is TGTGCCAGCAGTTACAGGGGGCCTCAAGGGGGCTACACCTTC. Protein: CASSYRGPQGGYTF.

This clone has just a few counts. The V and J genes are TRBV7-8 and TRBJ1-2, with 9 bases that match TRBD1. This CDR3 has 14 amino acids. In germline, CDR1 is SGHVS, CDR2 FQNEAQ. Germline trimming cut 2 bases from V and 7 bases from J; bases unmatched to any gene: 5. The chain's CDR3 is CASSLRQGVGGYTF. DNA of the CDR3: TGTGCCAGCAGCTTAAGACAGGGGGTGGGTGGCTACACCTTC.

The genes are TRBV10-1 and TRBJ2-3; D gene unclear. CDR1 is WNHNN, CDR2 SYGVQD, per germline (reference sequence). The CDR3 is 14 residues long. V shed 4 bases and J shed 0 bases, with 8 bases lying between them. This CDR3 reads CASSAVTSTDTQYF. The CDR3 DNA follows: TGCGCCAGCAGTGCGGTAACCAGCACAGATACGCAGTATTTT.

J is TRBJ1-4 and V is TRBV27, with 7 bases lining up with TRBD1. The trim removed 6 bases at V and 0 bases at J, leaving 7 bases unmatched. Germline assignment: CDR1 MNHEY and CDR2 SMNVEV (reference sequence). This CDR3 region has 16 residues. Here the CDR3 DNA reads TGTGCCAGCAGCTTCGACAGGGCTGCAACTAATGAAAAACTGTTTTTT. It translates to CASSFDRAATNEKLFF.

This CDR3 reads CASSIGGQVNTGELFF. CDR3 DNA sequence: TGTGCCAGTAGTATAGGCGGACAGGTGAACACCGGGGAGCTGTTTTTT. This chain connects TRBV19 to TRBJ2-2, with TRBD1 matching 7 bases. Germline-derived CDR1 and CDR2 are LNHDA and SQIVND (reference sequence). This CDR3 has 16 amino acids. Trimming at V came to 1 base and at J to 1 base, leaving 3 bases not matched to a gene.

CDR3 loop: CASSQEVNQPQHF. In DNA, the CDR3 is TGCGCCAGCAGCCAAGAAGTCAATCAGCCCCAGCATTTT. This chain joins TRBV4-1 and TRBJ1-5; D unresolved. The germline CDR1 and CDR2 sequences are MGHRA and YSYEKL. Between the trimmed V and J ends, which lost 0 bases and 3 bases, there was a span of 3 bases. CDR3 length: 13 amino acids.

To note about this clone: One junction end disagrees with the germline gene, perhaps due to a read error. This sample includes further DNA sequences coding for the same CDR3. V usage is TRBV5-1 and J usage is TRBJ2-7; D call uncertain. CDR3 length: 11 residues. Per germline, CDR1 SGHRS and CDR2 YFSETQ. The CDR3 here is CASSYSYEQYF. The CDR3 nucleotides are TGTGCCAGCAGTTATTCCTACGAGCAGTACTTC.

This chain links TRBV11-3 with TRBJ2-5, with 9 bases matching TRBD2. This CDR3 contains 16 residues. V was pared by 0 bases and J by 5 bases, with 7 bases of the junction left unmatched. Germline CDR1 and CDR2: SGHNT and YENEEA. CDR3 DNA: TGTGCCAGCAGCTTAGAGGGCGGGAGGGCCTTCGAGACCCAGTACTTC. As protein: CASSLEGGRAFETQYF. Drawing the rest from reference TRBV11-3 and TRBJ2-5, the complete variable domain is EAGVVQSPRYKIIEKKQPVAFWCNPISGHNTLYWYLQNLGQGPELLIRYENEEAVDDSQLPKDRFSAERLKGVDSTLKIQPAELGDSAVYLCASSLEGGRAFETQYFGPGTRLLVL.

The chain combines TRBV5-4 with TRBJ1-5, with 10 bases lining up with TRBD1. V lost 3 bases, J lost 7 bases, and 1 base stayed unmatched. CDR3 length: 13 residues. CDR1 is SGHNT and CDR2 is YYREEE in the germline V gene (reference sequence). DNA for the CDR3: TGTGCCAGCAGCTGGGACAGGGGACAGCCCCAGCATTTT. Its protein is CASSWDRGQPQHF.

The V and J genes are TRBV2 and TRBJ1-3, with D unclear. Trimming cost V 7 bases and J 0 bases, with 13 bases left between them. Germline V gives CDR1 SNHLY, CDR2 FYNNEI. The CDR3 totals 15 residues. CDR3 nucleotides: TGTGCCAGCAAAGCAGGACGGCTCTCTGGAAACACCATATATTTT. This sequence encodes CASKAGRLSGNTIYF.

This clone was counted a few times. The J gene is TRBJ1-1, the V gene TRBV20-1; no definite D call. Germline V gives CDR1 DFQATT, CDR2 SNEGSKA (reference sequence). This CDR3 is 11 amino acids long. V lost 3 bases and J lost 6, with 8 bases in between. Written as DNA, the CDR3 is TGCAGTGCTAGTGGGGTACCTGAAGCTTTCTTT. Translation: CSASGVPEAFF.

The genes are TRBV7-2 and TRBJ2-7; 7 bases are shared with TRBD2. Unmatched junction bases numbered 9, after V lost 0 bases and J lost 1 base. This CDR3 contains 17 residues. In germline, CDR1 is SGHTA, CDR2 FQGNSA. CDR3 bases: TGTGCCAGCAGCTTAGCGGGGGGGACCACTCTATCCTACGAGCAGTACTTC. Translated: CASSLAGGTTLSYEQYF.

This chain joins TRBV28 and TRBJ1-2; D not resolved. V was clipped by 4 bases and J by 0 bases, with 15 bases between them. Germline CDR1 is MDHEN and CDR2 is SYDVKM. This CDR3 is 16 amino acids long. The CDR3 reads CASSSTLSGSNYGYTF. In DNA form, the CDR3 reads TGTGCCAGCAGTTCGACCCTCAGTGGCTCTAACTATGGCTACACCTTC.

The chain recombines TRBV4-3 with TRBJ2-1; D remains unclear. Per germline, CDR1 LGHNA and CDR2 YSLEER. This CDR3 is built from 15 residues. V lost 2 bases and J lost 0, with 8 bases in between. CDR3 nucleotides: TGCGCCAGCAGCCAAAAAAGTCCCTCCTACAATGAGCAGTTCTTC. Translated: CASSQKSPSYNEQFF.

This clone was detected only a few times. The chain links TRBV5-1 to TRBJ2-7, with no clear D. The V end lost 4 bases, the J end lost 1 base, and 12 bases lay between the germline ends. Per germline, CDR1 SGHRS and CDR2 YFSETQ. This CDR3 region has 14 residues. CDR3 in amino acids: CASSARPPSYEQYF. The CDR3 DNA is TGCGCCAGCAGCGCAAGACCGCCATCCTACGAGCAGTACTTC.